This T cell receptor beta chain was sequenced in a study of control samples from healthy donors and cancer patients. The protocol was immunoSEQ multiplex PCR, while the TCRdb copy is restricted to in-frame clones and leaves out a portion. The table shows 150,000 to 200,000 clones, with about 90% occurring only once. The material sequenced was blood. This sequence originates from a woman aged 45-65 years in good health.

The CDR3 spells CASSLSLGGAMNTEAFF. CDR3 sequence (DNA): TGTGCCAGTAGCCTATCCTTGGGCGGGGCCATGAACACTGAAGCTTTCTTT. The chain joins TRBV19 to TRBJ1-1, with D tentatively TRBD1 (5 bases). The germline V gene encodes CDR1 LNHDA and CDR2 SQIVND (reference sequence). V gave up 6 bases and J gave up 0 bases, with 20 bases separating them. There are 17 residues in the CDR3.